A single sample is the source of the 4 T cell receptor beta chains below, sequenced in a study of T cell responses to AZD1222 COVID-19 vaccine. The table came from immunoSEQ multiplex PCR; TCRdb's copy has only in-frame clones and leaves some out. Of more than 100,000 clones listed, 70% to 90% are singletons. Sequences were derived from peripheral blood, sampled 28 days after the second dose of the MenACWY control vaccine. The origin of the receptors is an adult who received the MenACWY meningococcal vaccine as a control.

As DNA, the CDR3 is TGTGCCAGCAGCCAGGACCTAGCCTATAATTCACCCCTCCACTTT. Amino acid sequence: CASSQDLAYNSPLHF. V gene TRBV3-1 (or the pseudogene TRBV3-2) combines with J gene TRBJ1-6, with D hard to call. The CDR3 loop spans 15 amino acids. Trimming removed 3 bases from V and 2 bases from J, with 8 bases in between. Germline assignment: CDR1 LGHDT and CDR2 YNNKEL (reference sequence).

This sequence joins TRBV25-1 and TRBJ1-2; TRBD1 is a possible D gene (5 bases). In germline, CDR1 is MGHDK, CDR2 SYGVNS. Trimming pared 0 bases from V and 3 bases from J, leaving 14 bases between. The CDR3 runs 16 residues. The CDR3 DNA reads as TGTGCCAGCAGTGAATATGGGGCGGACCCGTACTATGGCTACACCTTC. It translates to CASSEYGADPYYGYTF.

This clone was observed a handful of times. The chain combines TRBV2 with TRBJ1-5; D unresolved. CDR1 is SNHLY and CDR2 is FYNNEI in the germline V gene. This CDR3 comprises 13 residues. Trimming took off 8 bases at V and 4 bases at J, with 12 bases between the two ends. CDR3 sequence reads: CASRQEENQPQHF. The CDR3 DNA reads TGTGCCAGCCGCCAGGAGGAAAATCAGCCCCAGCATTTT.

This clone turned up a few times. V usage is TRBV4-1 and J usage is TRBJ2-2; D not certain. This CDR3 contains 15 residues. Germline V CDR1 and CDR2: MGHRA, YSYEKL. V lost 0 bases and J lost 8, with 13 bases in between. The CDR3 loop reads CASSQEIRVRGELFF. CDR3 coding DNA: TGCGCCAGCAGCCAAGAGATTCGGGTTCGGGGGGAGCTGTTTTTT.